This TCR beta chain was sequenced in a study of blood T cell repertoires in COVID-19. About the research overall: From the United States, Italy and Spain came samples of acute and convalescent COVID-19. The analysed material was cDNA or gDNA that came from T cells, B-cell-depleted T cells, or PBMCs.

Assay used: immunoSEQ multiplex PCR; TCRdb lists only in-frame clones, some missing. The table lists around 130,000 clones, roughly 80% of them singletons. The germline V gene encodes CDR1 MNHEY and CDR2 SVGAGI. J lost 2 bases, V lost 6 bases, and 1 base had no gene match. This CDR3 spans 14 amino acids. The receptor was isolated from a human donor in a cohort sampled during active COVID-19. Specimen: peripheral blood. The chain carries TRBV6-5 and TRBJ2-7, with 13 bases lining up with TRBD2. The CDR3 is CASRGLAGTYEQYF. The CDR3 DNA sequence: TGTGCCAGCAGGGGACTAGCGGGGACCTACGAGCAGTACTTC.